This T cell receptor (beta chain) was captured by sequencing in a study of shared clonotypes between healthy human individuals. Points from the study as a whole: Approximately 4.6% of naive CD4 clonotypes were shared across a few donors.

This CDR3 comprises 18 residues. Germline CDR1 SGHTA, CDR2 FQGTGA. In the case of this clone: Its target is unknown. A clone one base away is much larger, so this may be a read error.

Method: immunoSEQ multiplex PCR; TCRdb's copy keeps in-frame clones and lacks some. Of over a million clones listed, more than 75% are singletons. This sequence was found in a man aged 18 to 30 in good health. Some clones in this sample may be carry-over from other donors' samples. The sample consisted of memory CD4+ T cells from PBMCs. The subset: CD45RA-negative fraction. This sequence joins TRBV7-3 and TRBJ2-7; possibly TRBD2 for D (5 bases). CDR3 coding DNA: TGTGCCAGCAACTTAGAGGGATCTTCGTCTATAGGGACCTACGAGCAGTACTTC. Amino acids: CASNLEGSSSIGTYEQYF.